These 4 T cell receptor beta chains came from one sample sequenced in a study of shared clonotypes between healthy human individuals. Using immunoSEQ multiplex PCR, the repertoire was profiled, and TCRdb retains in-frame clones only, with some absent. The sample has under 2.5 million clones; 80% to 95% are singletons. Input material: naive CD4+ T cells from PBMCs. The subset denotes: CD45RA+ positively selected. These receptors were obtained from a man in his late teens or twenties in good health. Some clones in this sample may be carry-over from other donors' samples.

Worth noting for this clone: The identical CDR3 is also encoded by other nucleotide sequences in the sample. J is TRBJ2-5 and V is TRBV5-1; no firm D call. Germline CDR1 and CDR2: SGHRS and YFSETQ. The CDR3 extends over 13 amino acids. V dropped 5 bases and J dropped 4 bases, with 12 bases sitting between them. The DNA of the CDR3 is TGCGCCAGCAGTCTATTGGGCCGAGAGACCCAGTACTTC. This translates into CASSLLGRETQYF.

This clone was seen once. This chain links TRBV6-4 with TRBJ2-1, with 12 bases that match TRBD2. This CDR3 spans 16 amino acids. Germline CDR1 is MRHNA and CDR2 is SNTAGT. Trimming cost V 0 bases and J 9 bases; bases outside gene matches: 6. The CDR3 DNA sequence: TGTGCCAGCAGTGACTCAACTAGCGGGAGGCCGGGTGAGCAGTTCTTC. Its protein product is CASSDSTSGRPGEQFF.

This sequence joins TRBV5-1 and TRBJ2-5; 10 bases fit TRBD1. V was clipped by 0 bases and J by 7 bases; unmatched bases: 6. Germline V gene sequence: CDR1 SGHRS, CDR2 YFSETQ. The CDR3 contains 15 residues. The CDR3 coding sequence is TGCGCCAGCAGCTTGGCGGGGGACAGGGGTTCGACCCAGTACTTC. As protein: CASSLAGDRGSTQYF.

The V gene is TRBV27, the J gene TRBJ1-4; the D is unclear. This CDR3 comprises 14 residues. Germline V lookup: CDR1 MNHEY, CDR2 SMNVEV (reference sequence). The V end lost 6 bases, the J end lost 5 bases, and 13 bases lay between the germline ends. CDR3 in amino acids: CASSEIYPNEKLFF. CDR3 DNA sequence: TGTGCCAGCAGCGAAATTTATCCAAATGAAAAACTGTTTTTT.